One sample yielded the 2 T cell receptor beta chains listed below, sequenced in a study of human T cells and chemical hapten exposure. Sample time point: patch test 1, 2 weeks after DPC sensitization. Treatment denoted: therapeutic diphenylcyclopropenone sensitization with weekly scalp DPC. TCRdb fed the RACE reads into MiXCR, producing one record per CDR3 protein. The profile shows tens of thousands of distinct CDR3 sequences, about 32% of them singletons. The sequencing here drew on whole blood, taken in connection with sensitization to the hapten diphenylcyclopropenone (DPC). The receptor source for this set is a man aged 40-50 years with alopecia areata. Some clones in this sample may be carry-over from other donors' samples.

This rearrangement joins TRBV27 to TRBJ1-5; tentative D call: TRBD1 (5 bases). Germline loops: CDR1 MNHEY, CDR2 SMNVEV (reference sequence). The CDR3 totals 17 residues. V was cut by 2 bases and J by 2 bases, with 16 bases left in between. The CDR3 loop reads CASSLISGFDGNQPQHF. The CDR3 region has the DNA TGTGCCAGCAGTTTAATTTCAGGGTTTGACGGCAATCAGCCCCAGCATTTT.

The chain employs TRBV2 and TRBJ2-7; possible D gene TRBD2, 6 bases. The CDR3 sequence is 13 residues long. V was cut by 8 bases and J by 1 base, with 12 bases left in between. In germline, CDR1 is SNHLY, CDR2 FYNNEI. For the CDR3, the DNA is TGTGCCAGCCGGGCGACTAGTTCCTACGAGCAGTACTTC. This sequence encodes CASRATSSYEQYF.